This TCR beta chain is drawn from a study of graft-versus-host responses after intestinal transplantation (dated by TCRdb to about 2021). Looking at the study overall: Multivisceral, liver-intestinal, or isolated intestinal transplants were received by the recipients. To identify alloreactive clones, pre-transplant mixed lymphocyte reaction products were sequenced and compared with unstimulated pre-transplant donor and recipient T cells. The cohort enrolled 20 to 25 intestinal transplant recipients including one retransplant, and a few patients lacking pretransplant specimens were excluded. Rather than being sequenced by the commercial service, samples from a few later patients were sequenced in-house on an Illumina MiSeq and processed with MiXCR. Donor T cell macrochimerism was defined as a peak of at least 4% donor T cells among recipient peripheral blood mononuclear cells. Every recipient was given anti-thymocyte globulin induction, followed by around three years of maintenance tacrolimus and steroids. After intestinal transplantation, graft-versus-host and host-versus-graft alloreactive T cell clones were followed in the graft, circulation and bone marrow using bulk TCR-beta CDR3 sequencing. General findings and caveats noted by the study authors: Early after transplant, peak levels of circulating GvH clones were associated with declines in HvG clones. High GvH to HvG T cell clonal ratios were observed in the allografts of patients with donor T cell macrochimerism. GvH clones were detected in recipient bone marrow, and some appeared earlier in ileal mucosa or blood, consistent with an intestinal mucosal origin. The relatively low number and heterogeneity of intestinal transplant patients limited the conclusions.

Interpreted using the paper, the time point label stands for: cells obtained before transplantation from donor or recipient. CD3+CD4+ and CD3+CD8+ populations were FACS-sorted from unstimulated pre-transplant donor and recipient cells taken from spleen or lymph nodes. In the case of this clone: Its target antigen remains unknown. No base quality information exists; no much larger clone differs at one position.

Library preparation employed the immunoSEQ multiplex PCR assay. For most patients, genomic DNA was isolated with the Qiagen DNeasy Blood and Tissue Kit and shipped frozen to Adaptive Biotechnologies for TCR sequencing. For most patients, high-throughput TCR-beta CDR3 sequencing of genomic DNA was performed by Adaptive Biotechnologies. Regarding the original processing steps: TCR sequencing data were retrieved from Adaptive's ImmunoSEQ software for about 17 patients, whereas three other patients were processed with MiXCR and VDJtools. To correct CD4 versus CD8 sorting errors, sequences present in both subsets at a frequency ratio below 5:1 were removed. Because the origin of CDR3 nucleotide sequences shared between donor and recipient could not be assigned, those sequences were removed. To count as alloreactive, a clone needed at least 2-fold expansion over unstimulated cells and a minimum CFSE-low frequency of 0.002% (template counts) or 0.001% (read counts). Clones were considered mappable if detected in sequenced pre-transplant spleen, lymph node, or MLR CFSE-low populations of the donor or recipient. The cumulative frequency of alloreactive clones was calculated as a percentage of all sequences, weighted by copy number. As stored in TCRdb, this immuneACCESS dataset retains in-frame rearrangements with V and J assigned. A fraction of the clones does not appear; measured against another copy, unresolved V genes explain less than half of the discrepancy, and the remainder lacks a known reason. The V and J calls and clone size come from that table; D and trimming were worked out from the DNA. This sample has tens of thousands of clones in its table, and 91% of those were observed once. The ten largest clonotypes hold roughly 0.1% of the sample.

Material: unstimulated CD4+ T cells sorted from spleen or lymph node cells, obtained before intestinal transplant. The source of this sequence is a human donor who received an intestinal transplant.

The CDR3 is CASSASGDSYNEQFF. The DNA sequence reads TGTGCCAGCAGCGCTAGCGGGGACTCCTACAATGAGCAGTTCTTC. The chain employs TRBV9 and TRBJ2-1, with 9 junctional bases fitting TRBD2. The CDR3 starts with the cysteine, ends with the phenylalanine, and has 15 residues. The entry retains the CDR3 DNA only, 45 bases that are in frame from base 1. The V end gives up 3 bases and the J end 0 bases, leaving 1 base in the junction not matched to a gene. The germline V gene gives CDR1 as SGDLS and CDR2 as YYNGEE.